A single sample is the source of the 14 T cell receptor beta chains below, sequenced in a study of shared clonotypes between healthy human individuals. Generated by immunoSEQ multiplex PCR, the TCRdb table keeps only in-frame clones and is missing some. Of about 96,000 clones listed, 60% to 70% were seen once; the top ten hold approximately 50%. Sequenced material: memory CD8+ T cells sorted from blood. Subset here: CD45RO+ cells pooled with CCR7-negative TemRA cells. Receptors were obtained from a man between 25 and 39 years old in good health.

The table lists this clone with many counts. The chain employs TRBV14 and TRBJ2-1; 7 bases agree with TRBD1. CDR1 and CDR2 from the germline V gene are SGHDN and FVKESK. After removal of 4 bases from V and 2 bases from J, the junction contained 5 bases not matched to a gene. There are 15 residues in the CDR3. The CDR3 is CASSRQQGPYNEQFF. The CDR3 bases are TGTGCCAGCAGCCGGCAACAGGGGCCCTACAATGAGCAGTTCTTC.

The chain has TRBV7-9 and TRBJ2-5, with D hard to call. The V gene lost 1 base and the J gene lost 3 bases, with 3 bases spanning the gap. The germline gives CDR1 SEHNR, CDR2 FQNEAQ (reference sequence). This CDR3 spans 12 amino acids. For the CDR3, the DNA is TGTGCCAGCAGCTTAGAAGAAGAGACCCAGTACTTC. It specifies CASSLEEETQYF.

V usage is TRBV5-1 and J usage is TRBJ2-5, with D possibly being TRBD2 (6 bases). Germline V gene lookup returns CDR1 SGHRS and CDR2 YFSETQ. V was shortened by 0 bases and J by 1 base, with 13 bases between the two germline ends. This CDR3 region has 16 residues. The chain's CDR3 is CASSLETWRGQETQYF. As DNA, the CDR3 is TGCGCCAGCAGCTTGGAAACTTGGCGGGGCCAAGAGACCCAGTACTTC.

V is TRBV2 and J is TRBJ1-2; 7 bases line up with TRBD1. The ends lost 4 bases at V and 3 bases at J; junction bases unmatched: 5. The CDR3 consists of 14 residues. Germline V CDR1 and CDR2: SNHLY, FYNNEI. CDR3 amino acids: CASSGTGQDYGYTF. CDR3 nucleotide sequence: TGTGCCAGCAGTGGGACAGGACAAGACTATGGCTACACCTTC.

The chain employs TRBV2 and TRBJ2-2, with 8 bases identical to TRBD1. The CDR3 length is 16 residues. Germline values: CDR1 SNHLY, CDR2 FYNNEI. V gave up 7 bases and J gave up 4 bases; unmatched junction bases: 11. Here the CDR3 DNA reads TGTGCCAGCACGGTAGGACAGGGTCTTTCCACCGGGGAGCTGTTTTTT. Translated, it gives CASTVGQGLSTGELFF.

This rearrangement joins TRBV5-4 to TRBJ1-5; TRBD1 is a possible D gene (6 bases). Germline values: CDR1 SGHNT, CDR2 YYREEE (reference sequence). This CDR3 has 13 residues. V was trimmed by 0 bases and J by 10 bases, leaving 11 bases between them. The CDR3: CASSLAGEGPQHF. The CDR3 nucleotides are TGTGCCAGCAGCTTGGCAGGGGAGGGACCCCAGCATTTT.

This clone was seen just once. The J gene is TRBJ2-1, the V gene TRBV25-1, with 7 bases aligning to TRBD2. Germline V gene sequence: CDR1 MGHDK, CDR2 SYGVNS. With 6 bases clipped from V and 0 bases from J, the junction kept 11 bases outside the gene matches. The CDR3 length is 17 residues. Here the CDR3 reads CASSRPTSDPSYNEQFF. In nucleotides, the CDR3 is TGTGCCAGCAGCAGGCCCACTAGCGACCCCTCCTACAATGAGCAGTTCTTC. Full variable domain (outside the CDR3, taken from reference TRBV25-1 and TRBJ2-1): EADIYQTPRYLVIGTGKKITLECSQTMGHDKMYWYQQDPGMELHLIHYSYGVNSTEKGDLSSESTVSRIRTEHFPLTLESARPSHTSQYLCASSRPTSDPSYNEQFFGPGTRLTVL.

Concerning this clone: An end of the junction does not agree with germline; a read error may underlie this. The sample carries other DNA sequences with the same CDR3. The chain is built from TRBV14 and TRBJ2-7; no firm D call. CDR1 is SGHDN, CDR2 FVKESK, per germline. The CDR3 loop spans 13 amino acids. CDR3 in amino acids: CASSRRRIYEQYF. The CDR3 DNA is TGCGCCAGCAGCCGGAGACGGATCTACGAGCAGTACTTC.

At least ten counts were recorded for this clone. J is TRBJ2-3 and V is TRBV27; D remains unclear. The germline CDR1 and CDR2 sequences are MNHEY and SMNVEV (reference sequence). This CDR3 spans 15 amino acids. Trimming removed 4 bases at V and 6 bases at J, with 17 bases between. CDR3 nucleotide sequence: TGTGCCAGCAGTTGGCACCCCTCATCAGCGGATACGCAGTATTTT. Translated, it gives CASSWHPSSADTQYF.

The chain recombines TRBV28 with TRBJ2-1; a possible D gene is TRBD2 (5 bases). The germline V gene encodes CDR1 MDHEN and CDR2 SYDVKM. Trimming stripped 5 bases from V and 4 bases from J, with 18 bases between. CDR3 length: 16 residues. Written as DNA, the CDR3 is TGTGCCAGCAGTAAACTCCAAACCGGACTGTACAATGAGCAGTTCTTC. Translating gives CASSKLQTGLYNEQFF.

The chain has TRBV5-8 and TRBJ2-7; D gene ambiguous. Germline-derived CDR1 and CDR2 are SGHTS and YDEGEE. The length of the CDR3 is 17 residues. V was trimmed by 1 base and J by 3 bases, leaving 20 bases between them. CDR3 nucleotides: TGTGCCAGCAGCTTGCAAGTCCACCCGGAAAATCACTACGAGCAGTACTTC. Its translation: CASSLQVHPENHYEQYF.

V usage is TRBV9 and J usage is TRBJ2-1; 7 bases agree with TRBD2. The germline V gene encodes CDR1 SGDLS and CDR2 YYNGEE. V dropped 4 bases and J dropped 0; count of bases not matched to a gene: 4. The CDR3 covers 15 residues. The CDR3 loop is CASSREAVSYNEQFF. The CDR3 DNA reads as TGTGCCAGCAGCCGGGAGGCGGTCTCCTACAATGAGCAGTTCTTC.

The chain uses TRBV9 and TRBJ2-2; 9 nucleotides match TRBD2. Trimming at V came to 3 bases and at J to 0 bases, leaving 6 bases not matched to a gene. Germline V lookup: CDR1 SGDLS, CDR2 YYNGEE. The CDR3 loop spans 17 amino acids. CDR3 amino acids: CASSAGRTSANTGELFF. In nucleotides, the CDR3 is TGTGCCAGCAGCGCCGGTCGGACTAGCGCGAACACCGGGGAGCTGTTTTTT.

This chain uses TRBV4-3 with TRBJ2-1, with a tentative D call TRBD1 (6 bases). The length of the CDR3 is 15 residues. The V end lost 3 bases, the J end lost 6 bases, and 15 bases lay between the germline ends. Looked up from germline, CDR1 is LGHNA and CDR2 is YSLEER. The CDR3 loop is CASSQDRRTSNEQFF. CDR3 DNA sequence: TGCGCCAGCAGCCAGGACAGAAGAACGTCCAATGAGCAGTTCTTC.